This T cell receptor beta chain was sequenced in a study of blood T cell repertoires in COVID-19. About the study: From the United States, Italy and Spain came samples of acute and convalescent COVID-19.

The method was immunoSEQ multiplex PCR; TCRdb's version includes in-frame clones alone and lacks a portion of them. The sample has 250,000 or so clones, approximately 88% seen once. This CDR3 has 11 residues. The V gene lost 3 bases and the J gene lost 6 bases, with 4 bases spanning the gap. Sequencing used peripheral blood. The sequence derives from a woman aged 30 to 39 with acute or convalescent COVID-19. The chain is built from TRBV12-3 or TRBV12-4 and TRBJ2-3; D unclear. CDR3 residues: CASSFLDTQYF. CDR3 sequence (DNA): TGTGCCAGCAGTTTCTTGGATACGCAGTATTTT.